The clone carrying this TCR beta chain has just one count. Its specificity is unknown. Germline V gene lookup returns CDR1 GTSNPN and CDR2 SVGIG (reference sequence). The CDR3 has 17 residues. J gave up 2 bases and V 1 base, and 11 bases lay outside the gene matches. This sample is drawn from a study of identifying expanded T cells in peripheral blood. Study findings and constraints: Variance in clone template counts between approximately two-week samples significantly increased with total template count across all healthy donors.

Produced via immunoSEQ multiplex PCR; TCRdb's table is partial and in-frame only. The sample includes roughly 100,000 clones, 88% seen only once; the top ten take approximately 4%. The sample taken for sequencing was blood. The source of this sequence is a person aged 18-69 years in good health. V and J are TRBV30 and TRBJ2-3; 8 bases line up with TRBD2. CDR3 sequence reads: CAWSGGPGLDFTDTQYF. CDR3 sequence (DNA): TGTGCCTGGAGTGGGGGGCCGGGACTAGACTTCACAGATACGCAGTATTTT.